Presented here are 23 T cell receptor beta chains from one specimen sequenced in a study of Ad26.COV2.S vaccination and SARS-CoV-2 variants. Assay: immunoSEQ multiplex PCR; the TCRdb copy retains only in-frame clones and omits some. The sample lists 380,000 or so clones, about four fifths seen once, with about 7.4% in the top ten. Indicated treatment: over 15 received Ad26.COV2.S at low or high dose, single or two shots; 5 received placebo; per-sample allocation not given. Sampling was performed 63 days after the first vaccine or placebo injection. This sample comprised peripheral blood, obtained in a trial of Ad26.COV2.S vaccine versus placebo. Every receptor here comes from a person aged 18-65 years who received the Ad26.COV2.S COVID-19 vaccine or a placebo.

The chain carries TRBV19 and TRBJ2-5; D remains unclear. The CDR3 is 14 residues long. The germline V gene encodes CDR1 LNHDA and CDR2 SQIVND (reference sequence). V was pared by 4 bases and J by 5 bases, with 14 bases between. The CDR3 coding sequence is TGTGCCAGTAGTAAATGGGGATCGCGGGAGACCCAGTACTTC. This codes for CASSKWGSRETQYF.

This rearrangement joins TRBV5-4 to TRBJ2-7; 7 bases match TRBD2. Losses at the gene ends were 2 bases for V and 6 bases for J; bases not matched to a gene: 5. This CDR3 has 13 amino acids. Germline loops: CDR1 SGHNT, CDR2 YYREEE (reference sequence). CDR3 sequence (DNA): TGTGCCAGCAGCTTCCGACTAGCAGGCGAGCAGTACTTC. Its protein product is CASSFRLAGEQYF.

The gene calls are TRBV6-5 and TRBJ1-4, with D unclear. The germline V and J ends were trimmed by 7 bases and 6 bases, with 18 bases remaining between them. Germline V gives CDR1 MNHEY, CDR2 SVGAGI. CDR3 length equals 15 residues. Here the CDR3 reads CASKKRSQLDEKLFF. The CDR3 DNA reads as TGTGCCAGCAAGAAGAGGTCTCAACTGGATGAAAAACTGTTTTTT.

This clone was seen only a few times. The genes are TRBV7-6 and TRBJ2-5; no firm D call. The CDR3 is 12 residues long. Germline V gene sequence: CDR1 SGHVS, CDR2 FNYEAQ. The V and J ends lost 5 bases and 4 bases respectively, with 8 bases between them. CDR3: CASSRPGETQYF. The CDR3 coding sequence is TGTGCCAGCAGCCGCCCCGGAGAGACCCAGTACTTC.

This chain links TRBV11-2 with TRBJ1-2, with 7 bases fitting TRBD1. The V segment lost 2 bases and the J segment 6 bases; nucleotides outside the gene matches: 9. CDR1 is SGHAT, CDR2 FQNNGV, per germline. CDR3 size: 15 residues. The CDR3 here is CASSLLRRQGDGYTF. The CDR3 DNA follows: TGTGCCAGCAGCTTACTCCGCCGACAGGGAGATGGCTACACCTTC.

The chain combines TRBV6-1 with TRBJ1-5; D not resolved. The CDR3 extends over 18 amino acids. The V gene's germline CDR1 is MNHNS and CDR2 SASEGT. V shed 1 base and J shed 2 bases, with 18 bases lying between them. The CDR3 sequence: CASSEERPGMGGNQPQHF. Written as DNA, the CDR3 is TGTGCCAGCAGTGAAGAGAGGCCTGGGATGGGAGGCAATCAGCCCCAGCATTTT.

CDR3 sequence reads: CASDRSGANVLTF. CDR3 in DNA: TGTGCCAGCGACAGATCTGGGGCCAACGTCCTGACTTTC. V is TRBV2 and J is TRBJ2-6; perhaps TRBD1 as D (5 bases). From germline, CDR1 is SNHLY and CDR2 FYNNEI. Trimming stripped 8 bases from V and 1 base from J, with 6 bases between. CDR3 size: 13 residues.

This clone showed up just a few times. The gene calls are TRBV18 and TRBJ1-1; 9 bases are shared with TRBD1. Germline lookup yields CDR1 KGHSH and CDR2 LQKENI. J gave up 1 base and V 3 bases, and 6 bases lay outside the gene matches. CDR3 length equals 16 residues. The CDR3 DNA reads TGTGCCAGCTCACCGCGAACAGGGGGCAGGAACACTGAAGCTTTCTTT. It codes for CASSPRTGGRNTEAFF.

This clone was recorded once. The rearrangement uses TRBV6-7 and TRBJ2-7; TRBD2 might be the D (5 bases). Being an ORF, TRBV6-7 has a function that is uncertain. V shed 8 bases and J shed 2 bases, with 10 bases lying between them. The CDR3 contains 12 residues. In nucleotides, the CDR3 is TGTGCCAGCCCGAGGGTGGCCTACGAGCAGTACTTC. Encoded protein: CASPRVAYEQYF.

The chain is built from TRBV6-5 and TRBJ1-5; no definite D call. This CDR3 is built from 15 residues. Germline CDR1 is MNHEY and CDR2 is SVGAGI. Trimming removed 6 bases at V and 2 bases at J, with 14 bases between. The CDR3 protein is CASRGFGSGNQPQHF. The CDR3 DNA follows: TGTGCCAGCAGGGGGTTCGGGAGTGGCAATCAGCCCCAGCATTTT.

The CDR3 nucleotides are TGTGCCAGCAGCTTAGTTGGGACAGGGAATTCACCCCTCCACTTT. It codes for CASSLVGTGNSPLHF. This chain uses TRBV7-2 with TRBJ1-6, with TRBD1 matching 9 bases. The CDR3 extends over 15 amino acids. Germline V lookup: CDR1 SGHTA, CDR2 FQGNSA. Germline trimming cut 1 base from V and 7 bases from J; bases unmatched to any gene: 2.

In this sample, this clone turned up a few times. The genes are TRBV7-9 and TRBJ2-3; tentative D call: TRBD2 (6 bases). Per germline, CDR1 SEHNR and CDR2 FQNEAQ (reference sequence). The CDR3 sequence is 15 residues long. Trimming cost V 7 bases and J 2 bases, with 16 bases left between them. Here the CDR3 DNA reads TGTGCCAGCAACATGGGGCGGGGAGACACAGATACGCAGTATTTT. Protein sequence: CASNMGRGDTDTQYF.

V and J are TRBV5-4 and TRBJ2-3; D is perhaps TRBD2 (6 bases). V shed 0 bases and J shed 5 bases, with 10 bases lying between them. This CDR3 has 14 amino acids. Looked up from germline, CDR1 is SGHNT and CDR2 is YYREEE (reference sequence). CDR3 region: CASSLAGVKDTQYF. CDR3 coding DNA: TGTGCCAGCAGCTTGGCGGGGGTTAAAGATACGCAGTATTTT.

CDR3: CASTNPYRTGNGYTF. CDR3 DNA: TGTGCCAGCACCAACCCTTACAGGACAGGGAATGGCTACACCTTC. The chain joins TRBV7-2 to TRBJ1-2, with TRBD1 matching 8 bases. Germline values: CDR1 SGHTA, CDR2 FQGNSA. This CDR3 comprises 15 residues. Losses at the gene ends were 7 bases for V and 6 bases for J; bases not matched to a gene: 13. The full variable domain, in which reference TRBV7-2 and TRBJ1-2 provide the parts outside the CDR3, is GAGVSQSPSNKVTEKGKDVELRCDPISGHTALYWYRQSLGQGLEFLIYFQGNSAPDKSGLPSDRFSAERTGGSVSTLTIQRTQQEDSAVYLCASTNPYRTGNGYTFGSGTRLTVV.

J is TRBJ1-5 and V is TRBV19; a weak D match, TRBD1 (5 bases). Germline V gives CDR1 LNHDA, CDR2 SQIVND (reference sequence). The length of the CDR3 is 13 residues. V lost 10 bases to trimming and J lost 5 bases, with 15 bases between them. Here the CDR3 reads CAITRGLHQPQHF. The DNA of the CDR3 is TGTGCCATTACGCGGGGGTTGCATCAGCCCCAGCATTTT.

The chain recombines TRBV5-4 with TRBJ1-2; D is possibly TRBD1 (5 bases). Trimming left V 4 bases short and J 4 bases short, with 14 bases between. Germline V lookup: CDR1 SGHNT, CDR2 YYREEE (reference sequence). This CDR3 is 14 amino acids long. CDR3 sequence (DNA): TGTGCCAGCAGCGGAGGGATACAGGTCTATGGCTACACCTTC. Protein sequence: CASSGGIQVYGYTF.

As regards this clone: This sample includes further DNA sequences coding for the same CDR3. The J gene is TRBJ2-1, the V gene TRBV5-1; TRBD2 agrees at 10 bases. There are 15 residues in the CDR3. Looked up from germline, CDR1 is SGHRS and CDR2 is YFSETQ. The trim removed 2 bases at V and 6 bases at J, leaving 5 bases unmatched. The CDR3 region is CASSLTSGISNEQFF. The CDR3 DNA sequence: TGCGCCAGCAGCTTAACTAGCGGGATAAGCAATGAGCAGTTCTTC.

The chain combines TRBV6-5 with TRBJ2-7, with 8 nucleotides matching TRBD1. This CDR3 is 15 amino acids long. V was pared by 0 bases and J by 5 bases, with 6 bases of the junction left unmatched. Germline loops: CDR1 MNHEY, CDR2 SVGAGI. CDR3 DNA sequence: TGTGCCAGCAGTTACTCACGGGACAGGCACAACGAGCAGTACTTC. Residues: CASSYSRDRHNEQYF.

V usage is TRBV24-1 and J usage is TRBJ2-2, with D possibly being TRBD2 (5 bases). This CDR3 is built from 16 residues. Per the germline V gene, CDR1 is KGHDR and CDR2 is SFDVKD. V dropped 7 bases and J dropped 2 bases, with 16 bases sitting between them. The CDR3 DNA follows: TGTGCCACCAGCAGTGGGAGTTCGGGAAACACCGGGGAGCTGTTTTTT. Translated: CATSSGSSGNTGELFF.

J is TRBJ2-1 and V is TRBV11-2; 11 nucleotides align to TRBD2. V trimming: 5 bases; J trimming: 6 bases; junction bases outside the gene matches: 12. This CDR3 has 17 residues. Germline V gives CDR1 SGHAT, CDR2 FQNNGV. The CDR3 nucleotides read TGTGCCAGCAGCCCCTTTAGCGGGGGGGATTTTAGCAATGAGCAGTTCTTC. Protein sequence: CASSPFSGGDFSNEQFF.

This chain uses TRBV6-6 with TRBJ2-5; 8 nucleotides line up with TRBD1. V lost 6 bases to trimming and J lost 0 bases; unmatched junction nucleotides: 9. The CDR3 consists of 16 residues. Germline V gives CDR1 MNHNY, CDR2 SVGAGI (reference sequence). This chain's CDR3 is CASSRSGTGNQETQYF. CDR3 sequence (DNA): TGTGCCAGCAGCCGTTCCGGGACAGGAAACCAAGAGACCCAGTACTTC.

The chain combines TRBV5-5 with TRBJ2-3, with 8 bases identical to TRBD2. The trim removed 1 base at V and 2 bases at J, leaving 6 bases unmatched. Germline V CDR1 and CDR2: SGHKS, YYEKEE (reference sequence). CDR3 size: 16 residues. The CDR3 nucleotides read TGTGCCAGCAGCTTGTTGTCTAGCGGGTCCACAGATACGCAGTATTTT. The encoded protein is CASSLLSSGSTDTQYF.

This clone has ten or more counts. The CDR3 is CASSLATGRPGTELFF. The CDR3 bases are TGTGCCAGCAGCTTAGCCACTGGCCGGCCCGGAACGGAGCTGTTTTTT. The V and J genes are TRBV7-9 and TRBJ2-2; D is undetermined. The CDR3 has 16 residues. V was clipped by 0 bases and J by 10 bases, with 18 bases between them. In germline, CDR1 is SEHNR, CDR2 FQNEAQ (reference sequence).